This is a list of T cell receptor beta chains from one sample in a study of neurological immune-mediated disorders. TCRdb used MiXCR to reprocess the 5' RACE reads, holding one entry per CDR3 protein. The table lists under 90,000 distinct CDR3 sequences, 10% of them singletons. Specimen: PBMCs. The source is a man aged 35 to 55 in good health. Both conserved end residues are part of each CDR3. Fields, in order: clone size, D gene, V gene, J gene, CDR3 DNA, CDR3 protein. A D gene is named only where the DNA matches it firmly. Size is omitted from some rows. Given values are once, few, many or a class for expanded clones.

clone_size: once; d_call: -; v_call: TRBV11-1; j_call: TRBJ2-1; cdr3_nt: -; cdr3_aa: CASSFYICSARSAPMIMQFF
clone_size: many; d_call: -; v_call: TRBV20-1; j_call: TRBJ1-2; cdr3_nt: TGCAGTGCTAGAGATTCCGGGGCAAGTATCAGCTATGGCTACACCTTC; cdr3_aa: CSARDSGASISYGYTF
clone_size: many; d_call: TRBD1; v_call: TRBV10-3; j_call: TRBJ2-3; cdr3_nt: TGTGCCATCAGTCCGGGGACAGAGCCCCTCACAGATACGCAGTATTTT; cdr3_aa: CAISPGTEPLTDTQYF
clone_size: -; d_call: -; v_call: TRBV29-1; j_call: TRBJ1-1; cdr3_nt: TGCAGCGTTGAGAGAGGTAACACTGAAGCTTTCTTT; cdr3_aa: CSVERGNTEAFF
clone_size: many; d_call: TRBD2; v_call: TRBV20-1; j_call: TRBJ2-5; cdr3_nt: TGCAGTGCTAGTTTAGCGGGGCGTCGAGAGACCCAGTACTTC; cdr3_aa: CSASLAGRRETQYF
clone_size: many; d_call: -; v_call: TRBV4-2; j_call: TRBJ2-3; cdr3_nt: TGTGCCAGCAGCCGGAGCGAACGCACAGATACGCAGTATTTT; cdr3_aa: CASSRSERTDTQYF
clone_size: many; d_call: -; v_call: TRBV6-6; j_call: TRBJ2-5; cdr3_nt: TGTGCCAGCAGTTACGGGGGGGAGACCCAGTACTTC; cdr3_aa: CASSYGGETQYF
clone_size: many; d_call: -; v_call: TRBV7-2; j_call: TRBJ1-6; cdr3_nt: TGTGCCAGCAGCTTAGGGGTAGGGATTAATTCACCCCTCCACTTT; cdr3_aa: CASSLGVGINSPLHF
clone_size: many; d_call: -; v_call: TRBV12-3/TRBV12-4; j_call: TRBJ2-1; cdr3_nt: TGTGCCAGCAGTCTACATCCCTCTCCCTACAATGAGCAGTTCTTC; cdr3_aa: CASSLHPSPYNEQFF
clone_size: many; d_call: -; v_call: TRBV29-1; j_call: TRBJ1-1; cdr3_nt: TGCAGCGTTGAGTACAGGGACCGGAGCACTGAAGCTTTCTTT; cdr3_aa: CSVEYRDRSTEAFF
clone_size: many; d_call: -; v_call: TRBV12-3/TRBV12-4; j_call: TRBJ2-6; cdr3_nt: TGTGCCAGCAGCCCAACCCATTCTGGGGCCAACGTCCTGACTTTC; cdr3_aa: CASSPTHSGANVLTF
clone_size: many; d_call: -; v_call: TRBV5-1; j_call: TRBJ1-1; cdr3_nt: TGCGCCAGCGGGTGGAATTGGGACACTGAAGCTTTCTTT; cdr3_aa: CASGWNWDTEAFF
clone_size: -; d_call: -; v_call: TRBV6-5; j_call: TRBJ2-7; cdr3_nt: TGTGCCAGCAGTTACTCGGGGCAGGGAGGCGAGCAGTACTTC; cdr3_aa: CASSYSGQGGEQYF
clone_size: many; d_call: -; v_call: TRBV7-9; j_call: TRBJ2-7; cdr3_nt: TGTGCCAGCAGCCCCAAAGGGCCCCACGAGCAGTACTTC; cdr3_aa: CASSPKGPHEQYF
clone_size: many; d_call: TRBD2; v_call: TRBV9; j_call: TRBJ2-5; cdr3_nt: TGTGCCAGCAGCTTTGGGCAGGGAGGGGAGACCCAGTACTTC; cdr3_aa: CASSFGQGGETQYF
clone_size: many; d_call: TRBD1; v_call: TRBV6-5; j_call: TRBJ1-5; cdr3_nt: TGTGCCAGCAGGCTAACAGGGGGGAACAATCAGCCCCAGCATTTT; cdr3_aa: CASRLTGGNNQPQHF
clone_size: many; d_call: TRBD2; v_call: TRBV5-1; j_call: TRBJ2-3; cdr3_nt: TGCGCCAGCTCACCCGGGAGGGCCAGGGCAGATACGCAGTATTTT; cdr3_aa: CASSPGRARADTQYF
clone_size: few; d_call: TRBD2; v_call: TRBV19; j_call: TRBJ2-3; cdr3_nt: TGTGCCAGTACGGGGGGGAGACTGTATTTT; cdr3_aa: CASTGGRLYF
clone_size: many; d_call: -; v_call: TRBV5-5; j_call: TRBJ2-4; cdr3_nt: TGTGCCAGCAGCTTACGATCCCTTGGAAACATTCAGTACTTC; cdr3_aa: CASSLRSLGNIQYF
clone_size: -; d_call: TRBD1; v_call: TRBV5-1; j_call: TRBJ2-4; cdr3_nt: TGCGCCAGCAGCCGGGCTACGCCGGGACAGGGTATCCTACTAGCCAAAAACATTCAGTACTTC; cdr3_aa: CASSRATPGQGILLAKNIQYF
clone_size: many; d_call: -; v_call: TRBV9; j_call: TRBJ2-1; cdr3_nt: TGTGCCAGCAGTAGAAGAGGGTCCCTACAATCGGAGCAGTTCTTC; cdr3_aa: CASSRRGSLQSEQFF
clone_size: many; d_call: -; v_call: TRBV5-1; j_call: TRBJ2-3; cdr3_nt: TGCGCCAGCAGCTTGGTTGGGGACACCCCTGCGGATACGCAGTATTTT; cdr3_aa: CASSLVGDTPADTQYF
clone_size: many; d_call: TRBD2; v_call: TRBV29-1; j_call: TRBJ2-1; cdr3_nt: TGCAGCGTTGGGGCGGGAGGTTACAATGAGCAGTTCTTC; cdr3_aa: CSVGAGGYNEQFF
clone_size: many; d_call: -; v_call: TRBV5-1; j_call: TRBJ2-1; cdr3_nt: TGCGCCAGCAGCTTAGTCCGGGCAGAGGATGAGCAGTTCTTC; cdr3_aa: CASSLVRAEDEQFF
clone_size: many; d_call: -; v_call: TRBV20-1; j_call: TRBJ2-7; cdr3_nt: TGCAGTGCTAGGCCCAGATATAAGTACGAGCAGTACTTC; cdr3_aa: CSARPRYKYEQYF
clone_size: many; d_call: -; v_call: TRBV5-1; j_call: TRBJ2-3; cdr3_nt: TGCGCCAGCAGCTTGGTAGTCGCCCGCACAGATACGCAGTATTTT; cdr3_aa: CASSLVVARTDTQYF
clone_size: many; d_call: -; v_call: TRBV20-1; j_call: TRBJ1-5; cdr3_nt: TGCAGTGCTAGAGATCACAGTCAGCCCCAGCATTTT; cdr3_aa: CSARDHSQPQHF
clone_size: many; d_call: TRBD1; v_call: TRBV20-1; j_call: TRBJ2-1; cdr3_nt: TGCAGTCCCTGGGACAGGGGCAATGAGCAGTTCTTC; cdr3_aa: CSPWDRGNEQFF
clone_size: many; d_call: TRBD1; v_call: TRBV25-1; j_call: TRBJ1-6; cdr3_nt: TGTGCCAGCAAGCTGACAGGGAGTAATTCACCCCTCCACTTT; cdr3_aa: CASKLTGSNSPLHF
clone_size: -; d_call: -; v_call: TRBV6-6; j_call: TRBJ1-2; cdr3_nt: TGTGCCAGCAGTTACGGAGACTACACCTTC; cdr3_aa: CASSYGDYTF
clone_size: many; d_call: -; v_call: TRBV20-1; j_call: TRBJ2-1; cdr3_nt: TGCAGTGCTAGAGGGGAGTTAAGCTCCTACAATGAGCAGTTCTTC; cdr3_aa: CSARGELSSYNEQFF
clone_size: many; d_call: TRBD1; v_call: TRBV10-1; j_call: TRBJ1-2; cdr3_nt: TGCGCCAGCAGTGAGTCTCAGGGGGGATCCATCTATGGCTACACCTTC; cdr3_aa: CASSESQGGSIYGYTF
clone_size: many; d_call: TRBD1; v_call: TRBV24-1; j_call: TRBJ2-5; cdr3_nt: TGTGCCACCAGCGATCGCAGGGGGTTGGGGGAGACCCAGTACTTC; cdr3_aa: CATSDRRGLGETQYF
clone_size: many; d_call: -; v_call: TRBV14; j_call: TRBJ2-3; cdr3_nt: TGTGCCAGCAGCCAAGCGGGGCGGGGTGCAGATACGCAGTATTTT; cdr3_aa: CASSQAGRGADTQYF
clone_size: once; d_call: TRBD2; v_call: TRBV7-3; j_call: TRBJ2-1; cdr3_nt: TGTGCCAGCAGCGGTGGGACTAGCGGGAGTTTAGATGAGCAGTTCTTC; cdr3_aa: CASSGGTSGSLDEQFF
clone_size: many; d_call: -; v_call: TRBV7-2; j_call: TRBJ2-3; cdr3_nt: TGTGCCAGCAGCTTAAGTTTCGGCGATACGCAGTATTTT; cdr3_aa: CASSLSFGDTQYF
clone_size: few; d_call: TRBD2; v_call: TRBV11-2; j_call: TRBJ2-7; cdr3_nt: TGTGCCAGCAGCTTAGATCGAGTAGCGGGGGCCTACGAGCAGTACTTC; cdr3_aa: CASSLDRVAGAYEQYF
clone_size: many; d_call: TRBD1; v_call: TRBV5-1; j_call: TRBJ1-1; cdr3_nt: TGCGCCAGCAGGTTAGCAGGGGGCGAAGCTTTCTTT; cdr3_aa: CASRLAGGEAFF
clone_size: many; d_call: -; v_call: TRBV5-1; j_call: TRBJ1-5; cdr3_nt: TGCGCCAGCAGCTTTGGCGAGACTGGGCAGCCCCAGCATTTT; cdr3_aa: CASSFGETGQPQHF
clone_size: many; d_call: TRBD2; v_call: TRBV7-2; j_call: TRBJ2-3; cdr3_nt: TGTGCCAGCAGCCCGTGGACTAGCTTGGGAGATACGCAGTATTTT; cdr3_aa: CASSPWTSLGDTQYF
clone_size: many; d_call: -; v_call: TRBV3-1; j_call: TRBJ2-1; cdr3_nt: TGTGCCAGCAGCCTGGGCGGTGGTAGAGATGAGCAGTTCTTC; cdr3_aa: CASSLGGGRDEQFF
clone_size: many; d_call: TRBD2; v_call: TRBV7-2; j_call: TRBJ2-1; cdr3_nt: TGTGCCAGCAGCTTTCGGCTAGCGGACAACAATGAGCAGTTCTTC; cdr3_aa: CASSFRLADNNEQFF
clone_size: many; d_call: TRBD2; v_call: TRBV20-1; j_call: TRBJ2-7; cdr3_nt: TGCAGTGCTAGAGATCAGGGACTACCCTACGAGCAGTACTTC; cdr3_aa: CSARDQGLPYEQYF
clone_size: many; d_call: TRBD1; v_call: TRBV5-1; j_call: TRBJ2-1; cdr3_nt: TGCGCCAGCAGCTTACACGGGACAGGGAGTTACAATGAGCAGTTCTTC; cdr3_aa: CASSLHGTGSYNEQFF
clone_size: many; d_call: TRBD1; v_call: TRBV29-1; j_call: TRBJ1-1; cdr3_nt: TGCAGCGTTGCGGAGGCTACAGGGGGCACTGAAGCTTTCTTT; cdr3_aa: CSVAEATGGTEAFF
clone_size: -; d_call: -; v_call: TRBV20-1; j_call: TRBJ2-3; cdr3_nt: TGCAGTGCTAGAGGCCCGGCGGGGAGCTACATTAGCACAGATACGCAGTATTTT; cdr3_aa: CSARGPAGSYISTDTQYF
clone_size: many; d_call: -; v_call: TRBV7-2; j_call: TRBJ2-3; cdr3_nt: TGTGCCAGCAGCTTAGGCTTAACCGTAGTAACAGATACGCAGTATTTT; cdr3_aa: CASSLGLTVVTDTQYF
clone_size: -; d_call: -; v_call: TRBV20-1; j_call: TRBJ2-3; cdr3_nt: TGCAGTGCCAGTGGCGCGGGACTTCCGGCCGGGGGCGCAGATACGCAGTATTTT; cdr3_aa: CSASGAGLPAGGADTQYF
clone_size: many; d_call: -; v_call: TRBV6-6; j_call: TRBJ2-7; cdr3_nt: TGTGCCAGCAGTTACTTTGACAGCTCCTACGAGCAGTACTTC; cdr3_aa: CASSYFDSSYEQYF
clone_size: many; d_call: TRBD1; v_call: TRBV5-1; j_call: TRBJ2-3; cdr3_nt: TGCGCCAGCAGCTTGGCGGGACAGGGCACAGATACGCAGTATTTT; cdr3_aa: CASSLAGQGTDTQYF
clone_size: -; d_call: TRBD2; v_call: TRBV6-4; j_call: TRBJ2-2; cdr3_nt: TGTGCCAGCAGTGAAGTAGCGGGAGAAGGTGGGGAGCTGTTTTTT; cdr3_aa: CASSEVAGEGGELFF
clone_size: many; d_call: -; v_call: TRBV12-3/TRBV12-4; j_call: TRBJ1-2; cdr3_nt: TGTGCCAGCAGCCGACAGACCTCTAACTATGGCTACACCTTC; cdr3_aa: CASSRQTSNYGYTF
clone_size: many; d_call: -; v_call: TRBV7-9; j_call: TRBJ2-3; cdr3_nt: TGTGCCAGCAGCTTAGGAGTGGAGGGAACAGATACGCAGTATTTT; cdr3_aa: CASSLGVEGTDTQYF
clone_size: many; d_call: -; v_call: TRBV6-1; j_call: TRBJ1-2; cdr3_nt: TGTGCCAGCAGTGCCACAGGGATTGTGGAGCCTTATGGCTACACCTTC; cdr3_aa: CASSATGIVEPYGYTF
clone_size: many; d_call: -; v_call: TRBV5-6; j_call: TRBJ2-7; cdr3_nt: TGTGCCAGCAGCTTCGAAGGGGCAGTCTACGAGCAGTACTTC; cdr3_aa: CASSFEGAVYEQYF
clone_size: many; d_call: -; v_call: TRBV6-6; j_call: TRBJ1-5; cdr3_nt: TGTGCCAGCAGGAGTGGACAGACACCCAATCAGCCCCAGCATTTT; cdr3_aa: CASRSGQTPNQPQHF
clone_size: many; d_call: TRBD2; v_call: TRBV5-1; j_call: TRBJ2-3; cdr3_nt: TGCGCCAGCAACCCCATAGGACTAGCGACGACAGATACGCAGTATTTT; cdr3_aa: CASNPIGLATTDTQYF